This T cell receptor (beta chain) comes out of a study of neoadjuvant anti-PD-1 for oral cavity cancer. Clones were sequenced by immunoSEQ multiplex PCR, and TCRdb holds only the in-frame ones, with some missing. The table includes tens of thousands of clones, 65% to 85% detected once. The trim removed 5 bases at V and 5 bases at J, leaving 4 bases unmatched. The length of the CDR3 is 15 residues. Germline CDR1 and CDR2: SEHNR and FQNEAQ (reference sequence). The patients had HPV-negative, locally advanced oral cavity squamous cell carcinoma. The sample holds one count of this clone. The receptor comes from a person aged 40 to 85 with oral cavity squamous cell carcinoma. Sequenced here: PBMCs, sampled before nivolumab (anti-PD-1) treatment. This chain uses TRBV7-9 with TRBJ2-3; TRBD2 aligns across 13 bases. CDR3 sequence (DNA): TGTGCCAGCAGCGGACTAGCGGGAGCGGGAGATACGCAGTATTTT. Protein: CASSGLAGAGDTQYF.